The 5 T cell receptor beta chains presented below share a single source sample, sequenced in a study of Ad26.COV2.S vaccination and SARS-CoV-2 variants. Indicated treatment: some 19 received Ad26.COV2.S at low or high dose, single or two shots; about 5 received placebo; per-sample allocation not given. Samples came from day 63 after the first vaccine or placebo injection. Sequencing was performed with immunoSEQ multiplex PCR; in TCRdb, only in-frame clones are kept and a portion is missing. This table holds fewer than 500,000 clones, roughly 90% found once. The material was peripheral blood, obtained in a trial of Ad26.COV2.S vaccine versus placebo. Receptors originate from a person between 18 and 59 years old who received the Ad26.COV2.S COVID-19 vaccine or a placebo.

A single count supports this clone. V and J are TRBV11-2 and TRBJ2-1; D perhaps matches TRBD2 (5 bases). The CDR3 is 13 residues long. Trimming left V 0 bases short and J 10 bases short, with 10 bases between. Germline values: CDR1 SGHAT, CDR2 FQNNGV. The CDR3 reads CASSLDGWREQFF. The CDR3 region has the DNA TGTGCCAGCAGCTTAGATGGGTGGAGGGAGCAGTTCTTC.

The chain has TRBV6-5 and TRBJ2-7; perhaps TRBD2 as D (6 bases). Germline V gives CDR1 MNHEY, CDR2 SVGAGI. Deletions cut 3 bases from V and 0 bases from J, with 15 bases between. The CDR3 consists of 16 residues. The CDR3 spells CASSYSTRTNSYEQYF. CDR3 coding DNA: TGTGCCAGCAGTTATTCAACTAGGACTAACTCCTACGAGCAGTACTTC.

J is TRBJ2-1 and V is TRBV15, with 11 bases aligning to TRBD2. The CDR3 is made up of 17 amino acids. Losses at the gene ends were 2 bases for V and 6 bases for J; bases not matched to a gene: 9. CDR1 is LNHNV and CDR2 is YYDKDF in the germline V gene (reference sequence). The CDR3 DNA reads TGTGCCACCAGCAGAATCGCTAGCGGGAGGACAGGCAATGAGCAGTTCTTC. As protein: CATSRIASGRTGNEQFF.

The gene calls are TRBV30 and TRBJ1-1; D is uncertain. V gave up 3 bases and J gave up 9 bases, with 11 bases separating them. The CDR3 has 11 residues. Germline V gene lookup returns CDR1 GTSNPN and CDR2 SVGIG (reference sequence). The CDR3, as DNA: TGTGCCTGGAGCGGCCGGACCCAAGCTTTCTTT. Translated: CAWSGRTQAFF. Variable domain in full (rest from reference TRBV30 and TRBJ1-1): SQTIHQWPATLVQPVGSPLSLECTVEGTSNPNLYWYRQAAGRGLQLLFYSVGIGQISSEVPQNLSASRPQDRQFILSSKKLLLSDSGFYLCAWSGRTQAFFGQGTRLTVV.

The chain carries TRBV12-3 or TRBV12-4 and TRBJ1-5; 7 nucleotides align to TRBD1. V lost 6 bases and J lost 5; bases outside the gene matches: 4. The CDR3 has 13 residues. In nucleotides, the CDR3 is TGTGCCAGCAGCACAGGGACAGATCAGCCCCAGCATTTT. As protein: CASSTGTDQPQHF.